The clone carrying this T cell receptor beta chain was observed a few times. What it binds is not known. Just one base apart from a much larger clone, this may be a read error. CDR1 is SGHTA and CDR2 is FQGNSA in the germline V gene. The CDR3 spans 15 residues. Losses at the gene ends were 6 bases for V and 5 bases for J; bases not matched to a gene: 8. TCR beta libraries were built with iRepertoire HTBI primers and Arm-PCR of CDR3 regions. A single record per CDR3 protein comes from TCRdb applying MiXCR to the multiplex PCR reads. The sample has approximately 470,000 distinct CDR3 sequences; 16% are singletons. Time point: newly diagnosed GD, antithyroid drugs for less than 3 months. PBMCs were the source of the RNA used for TCR sequencing. The data belong to a study of regulatory T cells in long-lasting Graves disease. Findings and caveats of the study: Results may be inaccurate due to the small sample size.

The sample was also reused in another study, on T cells in Graves' hyperthyroidism and ophthalmopathy.

The chain employs TRBV7-2 and TRBJ2-7; 12 bases agree with TRBD2. This clonotype was obtained from a man between 40 and 49 years old with Graves disease. The sequenced sample was peripheral blood mononuclear cells (PBMCs), obtained at new diagnosis, from a patient treated with antithyroid drugs. The CDR3: CASRPSGGALNEQYF. In nucleotides, the CDR3 is TGTGCCAGCAGACCTAGCGGGGGGGCCCTCAACGAGCAGTACTTC.